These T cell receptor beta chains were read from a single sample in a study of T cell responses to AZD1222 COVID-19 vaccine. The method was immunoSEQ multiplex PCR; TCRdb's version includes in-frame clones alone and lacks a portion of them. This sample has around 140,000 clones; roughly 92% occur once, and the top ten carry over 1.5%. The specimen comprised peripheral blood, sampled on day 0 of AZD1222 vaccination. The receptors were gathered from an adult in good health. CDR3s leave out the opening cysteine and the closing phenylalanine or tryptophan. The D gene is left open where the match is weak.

ASGVVSTQY,TRBV2,NA,TRBJ2-3
ASSVVSRELF,TRBV9,NA,TRBJ2-2
ASSLTGPPGEQY,TRBV5-1,NA,TRBJ2-7
ASSWGQGVAYGYT,TRBV5-6,TRBD1,TRBJ1-2
ASSEGYYGYT,TRBV5-1,NA,TRBJ1-2
ASSQDRANYGYT,TRBV3-1/TRBV3-2,TRBD1,TRBJ1-2
SVEAVRDRGRWTQY,TRBV29-1,TRBD1,TRBJ2-3
ASSSSTGAETQY,TRBV5-4,TRBD1,TRBJ2-5
ASSLGGTQPQH,TRBV5-1,NA,TRBJ1-5
ASSEDRGGTEAF,TRBV6-1,TRBD1,TRBJ1-1
ASSSSGGLRVLNAF,TRBV5-1,NA,TRBJ1-1
ASSLEGQTTVGEQF,TRBV5-1,NA,TRBJ2-1
ATSDLAGGRYEQY,TRBV24-1,NA,TRBJ2-7
ASSLGGPGYT,TRBV5-6,NA,TRBJ1-2
ASSSRQGASYEQY,TRBV27,TRBD1,TRBJ2-7
ASSPGTVAGNEQF,TRBV5-1,NA,TRBJ2-1
ASSQTGYTDTQY,TRBV5-4,TRBD1,TRBJ2-3
ASSQGPRGGRSNQPQH,TRBV4-1,TRBD1,TRBJ1-5
ASSLIGGNYGYT,TRBV7-9,NA,TRBJ1-2
ASSRSTSYEQY,TRBV28,NA,TRBJ2-7
ASRTASNYGYT,TRBV12-3/TRBV12-4,NA,TRBJ1-2
ASSLTGGNQPQH,TRBV6-4,TRBD1,TRBJ1-5
ASSSGASWGETQY,TRBV5-1,NA,TRBJ2-5
ASSTVGTNEKLF,TRBV27,NA,TRBJ1-4
ASSIGGTTEAF,TRBV19,NA,TRBJ1-1
ASSLTGLLTSQRELF,TRBV11-3,NA,TRBJ2-2
ASSAGFSGANVLT,TRBV5-1,NA,TRBJ2-6
ASSYAGSTYEQY,TRBV6-5,NA,TRBJ2-7
ASSSTGDQPQH,TRBV7-2,TRBD1,TRBJ1-5
ASAETGPLYGYT,TRBV7-9,NA,TRBJ1-2
ASSSRGGGSTEAF,TRBV5-5,NA,TRBJ1-1
ASSRDRMMNTEAF,TRBV7-2,TRBD1,TRBJ1-1
ASSQPPGTPKVEQY,TRBV4-1,NA,TRBJ2-7
ASSQGGDYTGELF,TRBV14,NA,TRBJ2-2
ASKGDYNEQF,TRBV27,NA,TRBJ2-1
ASTLVGGGNQPQH,TRBV19,NA,TRBJ1-5
ASSRGQARDYT,TRBV5-1,TRBD1,TRBJ1-2
ASSQAAGPSQETQY,TRBV3-1/TRBV3-2,NA,TRBJ2-5
ASSQQRWFDRDAQPQH,TRBV4-1,TRBD1,TRBJ1-5
ASSGFRSSGNTIY,TRBV2,NA,TRBJ1-3
ASSFRTVTARGELF,TRBV27,NA,TRBJ2-2
ASSLWGHYEQY,TRBV5-5,NA,TRBJ2-7
ASSESRGGWNEQF,TRBV10-1,NA,TRBJ2-1
ASSPGLAGPGAYNEQF,TRBV10-1,TRBD2,TRBJ2-1
ASSLGYRGRRGGELF,TRBV7-2,TRBD1,TRBJ2-2
ASSPDSGGYT,TRBV19,NA,TRBJ1-2
ASSLMGAGVRGNEQF,TRBV7-3,TRBD2,TRBJ2-1
SARRDYGYT,TRBV20-1,NA,TRBJ1-2
ASSFGQVHNSPLH,TRBV6-5,TRBD1,TRBJ1-6
ASSPLARGGNTIY,TRBV28,NA,TRBJ1-3
ASSPPMVAGQYEQY,TRBV7-9,NA,TRBJ2-7
ASTGEGRSYNEQF,TRBV6-5,TRBD2,TRBJ2-1
ASNLPGPGLNEQF,TRBV5-6,NA,TRBJ2-1
ASSELDSYSNQPQH,TRBV6-1,NA,TRBJ1-5
ASSLTGQGAYEQY,TRBV13,TRBD1,TRBJ2-7
AWSVKGAPNQPQH,TRBV30,TRBD1,TRBJ1-5
ASSLRLARVYSNQPQH,TRBV5-1,NA,TRBJ1-5
ASSLAENRVETQY,TRBV5-1,NA,TRBJ2-5
ASSGSGRAYEQY,TRBV10-2,TRBD2,TRBJ2-7
ASSAVGDYGYT,TRBV2,NA,TRBJ1-2